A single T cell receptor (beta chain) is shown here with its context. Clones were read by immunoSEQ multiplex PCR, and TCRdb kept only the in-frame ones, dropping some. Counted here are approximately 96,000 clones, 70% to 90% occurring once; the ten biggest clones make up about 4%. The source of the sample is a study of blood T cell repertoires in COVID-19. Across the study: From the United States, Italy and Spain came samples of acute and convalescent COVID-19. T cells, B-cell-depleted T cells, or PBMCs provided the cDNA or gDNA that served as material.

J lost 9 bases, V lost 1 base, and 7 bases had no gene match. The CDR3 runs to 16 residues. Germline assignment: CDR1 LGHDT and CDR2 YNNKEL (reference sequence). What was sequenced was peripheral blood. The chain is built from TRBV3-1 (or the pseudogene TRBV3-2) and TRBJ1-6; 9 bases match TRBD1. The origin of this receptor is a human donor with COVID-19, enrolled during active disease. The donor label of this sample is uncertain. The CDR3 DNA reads TGTGCCAGCAGCCAAGGGTTACAGGGGGCATCTTCACCCCTCCACTTT. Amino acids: CASSQGLQGASSPLHF.